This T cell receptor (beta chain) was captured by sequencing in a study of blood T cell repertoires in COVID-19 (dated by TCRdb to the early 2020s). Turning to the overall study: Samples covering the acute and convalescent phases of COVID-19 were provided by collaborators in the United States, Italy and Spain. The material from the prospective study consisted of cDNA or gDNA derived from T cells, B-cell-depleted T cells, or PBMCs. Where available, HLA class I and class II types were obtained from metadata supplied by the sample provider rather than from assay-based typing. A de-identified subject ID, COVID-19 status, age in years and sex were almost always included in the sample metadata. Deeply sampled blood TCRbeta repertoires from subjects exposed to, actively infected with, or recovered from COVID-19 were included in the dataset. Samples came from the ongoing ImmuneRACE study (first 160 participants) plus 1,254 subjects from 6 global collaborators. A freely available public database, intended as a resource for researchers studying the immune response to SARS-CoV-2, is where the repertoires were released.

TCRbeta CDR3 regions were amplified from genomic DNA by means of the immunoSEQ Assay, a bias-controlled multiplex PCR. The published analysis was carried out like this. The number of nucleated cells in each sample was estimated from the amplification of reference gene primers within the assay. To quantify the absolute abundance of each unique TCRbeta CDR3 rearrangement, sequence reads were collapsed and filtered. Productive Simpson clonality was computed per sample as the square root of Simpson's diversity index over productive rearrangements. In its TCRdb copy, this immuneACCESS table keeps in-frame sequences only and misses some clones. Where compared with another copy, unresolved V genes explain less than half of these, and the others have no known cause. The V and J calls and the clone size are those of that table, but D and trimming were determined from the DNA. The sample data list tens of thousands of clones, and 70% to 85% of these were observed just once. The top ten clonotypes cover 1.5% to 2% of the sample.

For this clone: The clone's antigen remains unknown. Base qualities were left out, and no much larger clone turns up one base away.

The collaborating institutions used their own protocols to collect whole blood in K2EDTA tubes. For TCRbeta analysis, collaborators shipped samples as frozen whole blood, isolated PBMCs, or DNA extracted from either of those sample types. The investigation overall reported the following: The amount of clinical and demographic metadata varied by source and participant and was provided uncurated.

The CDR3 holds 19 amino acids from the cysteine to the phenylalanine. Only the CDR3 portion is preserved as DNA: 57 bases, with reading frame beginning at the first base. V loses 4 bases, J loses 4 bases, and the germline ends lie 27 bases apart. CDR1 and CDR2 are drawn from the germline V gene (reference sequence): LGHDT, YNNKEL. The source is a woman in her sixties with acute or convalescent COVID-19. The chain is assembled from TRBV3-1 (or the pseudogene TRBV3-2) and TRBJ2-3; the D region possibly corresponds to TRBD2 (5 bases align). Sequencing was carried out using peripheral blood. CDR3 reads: CASSPGLGAAFAVADTQYF. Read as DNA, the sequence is TGTGCCAGCAGCCCTGGACTTGGAGCAGCGTTCGCAGTCGCAGATACGCAGTATTTT.